A single sample gave rise to the 26 T cell receptor beta chains below, sequenced in a study of cytomegalovirus exposure and HLA in healthy donors. The study ran its PCR with 60 Vbeta and 13 Jbeta primers. Sequencing used immunoSEQ multiplex PCR; TCRdb keeps in-frame clones, though not all of them. Altogether nearly 200,000 clones are present, about 85% being singletons, with the ten largest covering nearly 0.4%. The sequenced sample consisted of PBMCs. The receptors here all came from a male donor in good health and CMV-seropositive.

J is TRBJ1-3 and V is TRBV7-8, with TRBD1 as a possible D gene (5 bases). Germline values: CDR1 SGHVS, CDR2 FQNEAQ. The CDR3 is 14 residues long. V was shortened by 6 bases and J by 0 bases, with 9 bases between the two germline ends. CDR3 in amino acids: CASSPGGSGNTIYF. CDR3 DNA sequence: TGTGCCAGCAGTCCCGGGGGCTCTGGAAACACCATATATTTT.

This clone was counted once. V usage is TRBV28 and J usage is TRBJ2-7; 8 positions agree with TRBD2. Trimming removed 4 bases from V and 5 bases from J; junction bases left unmatched: 13. CDR3 length: 16 residues. The germline V gene has CDR1 MDHEN and CDR2 SYDVKM. CDR3 nucleotide sequence: TGTGCCAGCAGTTCCACCCTACCGGGAGGGTCTAACGAGCAGTACTTC. Amino acid sequence: CASSSTLPGGSNEQYF. The full variable domain, rest sourced from reference TRBV28 and TRBJ2-7, is DVKVTQSSRYLVKRTGEKVFLECVQDMDHENMFWYRQDPGLGLRLIYFSYDVKMKEKGDIPEGYSVSREKKERFSLILESASTNQTSMYLCASSSTLPGGSNEQYFGPGTRLTVT.

As for this clone: Other nucleotide sequences from this sample produce the same CDR3. This chain connects TRBV7-2 to TRBJ2-1, with TRBD2 matching 7 bases. In germline, CDR1 is SGHTA, CDR2 FQGNSA. The trim removed 1 base at V and 10 bases at J, leaving 7 bases unmatched. The CDR3 totals 14 residues. CDR3 residues: CASSLERGSNEQFF. For the CDR3, the DNA is TGTGCCAGCAGCTTAGAGCGGGGCTCCAACGAGCAGTTCTTC. Together with reference TRBV7-2 and TRBJ2-1, the CDR3 gives the full variable domain: GAGVSQSPSNKVTEKGKDVELRCDPISGHTALYWYRQSLGQGLEFLIYFQGNSAPDKSGLPSDRFSAERTGGSVSTLTIQRTQQEDSAVYLCASSLERGSNEQFFGPGTRLTVL.

The CDR3 here is CSASREYEQYF. As DNA, the CDR3 is TGCAGTGCAAGTCGAGAGTACGAGCAGTACTTC. The chain links TRBV20-1 to TRBJ2-7; D unresolved. The CDR3 has 11 amino acids. V was shortened by 6 bases and J by 4 bases, with 10 bases between the two germline ends. Germline V gene data show CDR1 as DFQATT and CDR2 as SNEGSKA (reference sequence).

The V and J genes are TRBV7-2 and TRBJ2-7, with D tentatively TRBD2 (5 bases). Deletions cut 4 bases from V and 9 bases from J, with 13 bases between. Germline-derived CDR1 and CDR2 are SGHTA and FQGNSA. The CDR3 covers 12 residues. DNA for the CDR3: TGTGCCAGCAGCTCGCACCCACGGGGGCAGTACTTC. It yields the protein CASSSHPRGQYF.

There are a few counts of this clone. This chain links TRBV6-4 with TRBJ2-5, with no clear D. This CDR3 comprises 15 residues. V lost 6 bases, J lost 5 bases, and 19 bases lay in between. Germline assignment: CDR1 MRHNA and CDR2 SNTAGT. The CDR3 reads CASSPSGSTVETQYF. For the CDR3, the DNA is TGTGCCAGCAGCCCTAGTGGTTCAACCGTGGAGACCCAGTACTTC.

The genes are TRBV5-1 and TRBJ1-2; D is unresolved. CDR1 and CDR2 from the germline V gene are SGHRS and YFSETQ. There are 14 residues in the CDR3. Trimming cost V 1 base and J 5 bases, with 12 bases left between them. As DNA, the CDR3 is TGCGCCAGCAGCTTGTTCGGGGATGGGTATGGCTACACCTTC. Amino acids: CASSLFGDGYGYTF.

The rearrangement joins TRBV9 to TRBJ1-1; no definite D call. The germline V and J ends were trimmed by 3 bases and 2 bases, with 14 bases remaining between them. This CDR3 contains 15 residues. Germline V gene sequence: CDR1 SGDLS, CDR2 YYNGEE. The CDR3 DNA follows: TGTGCCAGCAGCGCCTCTAGCGGGGAAAACACTGAAGCTTTCTTT. It yields the protein CASSASSGENTEAFF.

The genes are TRBV5-1 and TRBJ2-1; 7 bases map to TRBD2. With V trimmed by 2 bases and J by 6 bases, 2 bases remained unmatched. CDR3 length equals 13 residues. Germline loops: CDR1 SGHRS, CDR2 YFSETQ. The CDR3 spells CASSFLAANEQFF. In DNA form, the CDR3 reads TGCGCCAGCAGCTTTCTAGCGGCCAATGAGCAGTTCTTC.

This chain links TRBV4-3 with TRBJ2-1, with D tentatively TRBD1 (6 bases). From germline, CDR1 is LGHNA and CDR2 YSLEER. V was trimmed by 3 bases and J by 10 bases, leaving 13 bases between them. The CDR3 sequence is 13 residues long. The CDR3 DNA reads TGCGCCAGCAGCCAGGGGGCTAGGGCCGAGCAGTTCTTC. The encoded protein is CASSQGARAEQFF.

CDR3 in DNA: TGTGCCATCACCGGGACAGCTCCTTATGGCTACACCTTC. Its translation is CAITGTAPYGYTF. The chain uses TRBV10-3 and TRBJ1-2; the match to TRBD1 covers 7 bases. The CDR3 is made up of 13 amino acids. The germline CDR1 and CDR2 sequences are ENHRY and SYGVKD. Trimming cost V 7 bases and J 5 bases; bases outside gene matches: 7.

V is TRBV5-1 and J is TRBJ1-2, with D hard to call. The CDR3 totals 13 residues. Germline CDR1 and CDR2: SGHRS and YFSETQ. With 3 bases removed from V and 5 bases from J, the gap between germline ends came to 11 bases. CDR3 nucleotide sequence: TGCGCCAGCAGCTCCCTTGACACGTATGGCTACACCTTC. Residues: CASSSLDTYGYTF.

Note on this clone: Sequence at one end of the junction differs from germline and may be a read error. V usage is TRBV7-7 and J usage is TRBJ1-4; 10 nucleotides agree with TRBD1. This CDR3 has 20 residues. Germline V gene sequence: CDR1 SSHAT, CDR2 FNYEAQ (reference sequence). The DNA for the CDR3 is TGTGCTAGCAGCTTAAAGGGGGGCAGCTTGTGGGGACAGGGGTGTGAAAAACTGTTTTTT. The encoded protein is CASSLKGGSLWGQGCEKLFF.

The chain couples TRBV6-6 to TRBJ1-1; TRBD1 aligns across 8 bases. Germline CDR1 is MNHNY and CDR2 is SVGAGI (reference sequence). The trim removed 4 bases at V and 5 bases at J, leaving 3 bases unmatched. This CDR3 is built from 13 residues. The CDR3 nucleotides are TGTGCCAGCAGTTCGACAGGGGAAACTGAAGCTTTCTTT. This encodes CASSSTGETEAFF.

The V call is TRBV4-2, the J call TRBJ1-2; 10 nucleotides match TRBD1. CDR1 LGHNA and CDR2 YNFKEQ come from the germline V gene. Trimming took 4 bases from V and 2 from J; bases not matched to a gene: 7. The CDR3 sequence is 16 residues long. CDR3 amino acids: CASSRPGQGDNYGYTF. For the CDR3, the DNA is TGTGCCAGCAGCCGCCCCGGACAGGGGGACAACTATGGCTACACCTTC.

This clone was picked up a small number of times. This chain connects TRBV6-5 to TRBJ2-3, with 7 bases fitting TRBD2. The CDR3 is 15 residues long. J was trimmed by 1 base and V by 2 bases; bases with no gene match: 3. Germline values: CDR1 MNHEY, CDR2 SVGAGI. CDR3 nucleotide sequence: TGTGCCAGCAGTTACGAGGGAGGGCGCACAGATACGCAGTATTTT. This translates into CASSYEGGRTDTQYF.

The chain is built from TRBV30 and TRBJ2-7; unclear D gene. Trimming took off 0 bases at V and 3 bases at J, with 9 bases between the two ends. CDR3 size: 13 residues. CDR1 GTSNPN and CDR2 SVGIG come from the germline V gene (reference sequence). CDR3 sequence: CAWSVQISYEQYF. CDR3 DNA: TGTGCCTGGAGTGTACAGATTAGCTACGAGCAGTACTTC.

The J gene is TRBJ2-5, the V gene TRBV2; TRBD2 is a possible D gene (6 bases). CDR3 length: 14 residues. V lost 2 bases and J lost 5, with 12 bases in between. Germline lookup yields CDR1 SNHLY and CDR2 FYNNEI. The CDR3 region has the DNA TGTGCCAGCAGTGAACGGGGGAGGACCGAGACCCAGTACTTC. Translated: CASSERGRTETQYF.

This rearrangement joins TRBV4-2 to TRBJ1-5; D perhaps matches TRBD1 (5 bases). With 1 base removed from V and 2 bases from J, the gap between germline ends came to 12 bases. This CDR3 is built from 16 residues. Germline V gives CDR1 LGHNA, CDR2 YNFKEQ. CDR3 residues: CASSQAWGGGNQPQHF. CDR3 DNA sequence: TGTGCCAGCAGCCAAGCGTGGGGCGGTGGCAATCAGCCCCAGCATTTT.

This rearrangement joins TRBV7-2 to TRBJ2-3; 13 bases line up with TRBD2. This CDR3 has 16 amino acids. The germline V gene encodes CDR1 SGHTA and CDR2 FQGNSA. J gave up 5 bases and V 4 bases, and 6 bases lay outside the gene matches. CDR3 DNA sequence: TGTGCCAGCAGCTCCGGAACTAGCGGGGGGGTAGATACGCAGTATTTT. This encodes CASSSGTSGGVDTQYF.

The chain is built from TRBV7-2 and TRBJ2-7; D is uncertain. Deletions cut 5 bases from V and 2 bases from J, with 4 bases between. CDR1 SGHTA and CDR2 FQGNSA come from the germline V gene. This CDR3 is 11 amino acids long. The CDR3 nucleotides read TGTGCCAGCAGCGACACCTACGAGCAGTACTTC. The encoded protein is CASSDTYEQYF.

The V and J genes are TRBV5-4 and TRBJ2-1, with 13 positions matching TRBD2. After removal of 4 bases from V and 6 bases from J, the junction contained 7 bases not matched to a gene. CDR3 length equals 16 residues. Germline V gene lookup returns CDR1 SGHNT and CDR2 YYREEE (reference sequence). CDR3 protein: CASSTKGTSGVNEQFF. The CDR3 DNA sequence: TGTGCCAGCAGCACTAAGGGGACTAGCGGGGTCAATGAGCAGTTCTTC. Based on the CDR3 plus reference TRBV5-4 and TRBJ2-1, the full variable domain is ETGVTQSPTHLIKTRGQQVTLRCSSQSGHNTVSWYQQALGQGPQFIFQYYREEENGRGNFPPRFSGLQFPNYSSELNVNALELDDSALYLCASSTKGTSGVNEQFFGPGTRLTVL.

V usage is TRBV9 and J usage is TRBJ1-1, with D uncertain. Per germline, CDR1 SGDLS and CDR2 YYNGEE. Trimming removed 0 bases at V and 3 bases at J, with 9 bases between. The CDR3 sequence is 14 residues long. For the CDR3, the DNA is TGTGCCAGCAGCGTAGCACCGGGTTACACTGAAGCTTTCTTT. It translates to CASSVAPGYTEAFF.

The V call is TRBV4-2, the J call TRBJ2-1; perhaps TRBD2 as D (6 bases). This CDR3 contains 13 residues. Germline V gene lookup returns CDR1 LGHNA and CDR2 YNFKEQ. The ends were cut back, 4 bases at V and 7 bases at J, with 11 bases in the middle. CDR3 bases: TGTGCCAGCAGCCCCACTAGCTCTAATGAGCAGTTCTTC. As protein: CASSPTSSNEQFF.

Regarding this clone: The junction and the germline gene differ at one end; a read error may be behind it. V gene TRBV7-9 combines with J gene TRBJ1-3, with D hard to call. Germline values: CDR1 SEHNR, CDR2 FQNEAQ (reference sequence). The CDR3 is 15 residues long. The CDR3 DNA reads as TGTTCCAGCAGCTTAGTCTCCCGCTCTGGAAACACCATATATTTT. This gives the protein CSSSLVSRSGNTIYF.

The chain joins TRBV28 to TRBJ2-7; 8 bases match TRBD1. The CDR3 has 15 amino acids. The V segment lost 6 bases and the J segment 0 bases; nucleotides outside the gene matches: 7. Germline CDR1 and CDR2: MDHEN and SYDVKM. The CDR3 spells CASSSPGGFSYEQYF. The CDR3 DNA reads as TGTGCCAGCAGCTCCCCAGGGGGCTTCTCCTACGAGCAGTACTTC.